This record concerns one T cell receptor (beta chain) sequence. This sample stems from a study of blood T cell repertoires in COVID-19. TCRdb's table, derived via immunoSEQ multiplex PCR, lists solely in-frame clones and lacks some. This sample carries some 240,000 clones, 92% of them seen once, and the ten largest clones take approximately 0.77%. The CDR3 spans 20 residues. Trimming at V came to 3 bases and at J to 0 bases, leaving 17 bases not matched to a gene. Germline lookup yields CDR1 LGHDT and CDR2 YNNKEL (reference sequence). The chain carries TRBV3-1 (or the pseudogene TRBV3-2) and TRBJ2-3; 8 bases align to TRBD2. This TCR was sampled from a man in his fifties or sixties with COVID-19, enrolled during active disease. Sequencing used peripheral blood. The CDR3 here is CASSQYIAGRLLTSTDTQYF. Here the CDR3 DNA reads TGTGCCAGCAGCCAGTATATAGCGGGGCGCCTATTAACTAGCACAGATACGCAGTATTTT.